What follows describes a single T cell receptor beta chain. This clonotype has more than one count but fewer than ten. The antigen this receptor binds is unknown. The sample holds no much larger clone one base away, and base qualities are not on file. The germline V gene yields MRHNA for CDR1 and SNTAGT for CDR2. The junction shows trimming of 3 bases on V and 7 bases on J, and the gene matches do not reach 6 bases of it. Measured from the cysteine to the phenylalanine, the CDR3 is 13 residues long. Of all the DNA, just the CDR3 is kept, 39 bases in frame from base 1. The run used an Illumina HiSeq 1500. The raw public reads went through TCRdb reprocessing: fastp at Q25, MiXCR clone calling, in-frame beta chains kept. Rows with one shared CDR3 protein collapse into an entry with the most common genes and DNA. The sample table lists around 170,000 distinct CDR3 sequences, around 14% of them with a count of one. 25% to 30% of the sample comes from the top ten.

This sample was taken from a study of T cell repertoires in cytomegalovirus infection (dated by TCRdb to about 2019). Concerning the study at large: Donor HLA type was relevant to the analysis, because carriage of CMV infection together with the matching HLA type was indicated by public TCR beta signatures. Study-level results and caveats: In the ex vivo response, HLA-C-restricted CMV-specific TCR beta clonotypes were dominant, and in two of eight donors the single most frequent clonotype came from this HLA-C-restricted group. Cumulative frequency of public TCR beta family members discriminated carriers of CMV infection plus the relevant HLA type in this cohort and an independent 352-donor cohort.

This TCR came from a human donor in good health (CMV status not recorded). Some clones in this sample may be carry-over from other donors' samples. Material: PBMCs. This chain is built from TRBV6-4 and TRBJ2-7, with 7 junctional bases fitting TRBD2. CDR3 region: CASSEGTTREQYF. The bases are TGTGCCAGCAGTGAAGGGACTACGCGGGAGCAGTACTTC.